The clone carrying this T cell receptor beta chain has a handful of counts. What it binds is unknown. With 5 bases removed from V and 5 bases from J, the gap between germline ends came to 16 bases. The CDR3 runs to 15 residues. The data originate from a study of T-cell reconstitution after alpha-beta-depleted transplantation in children. Researchers prepared the TCRbeta library using unique molecular identifiers, the study reports. One entry per CDR3 protein results from TCRdb running MiXCR on the PCR reads. Here the sample spans hundreds of thousands of distinct CDR3 sequences, roughly a quarter being singletons. Study conclusions and caveats: It was surviving recipient T cells and thymic progenitors that gave some patients high TCRbeta diversity at day 60. One year post-transplant, T-cell counts and diversity were largely derived from T cells produced anew. By about two months after transplant, alpha-beta T cells reportedly arose from several hundred graft clones that had expanded.

This TCR derives from a female patient under 10 years old who had a stem cell transplant for congenital amegakaryocytic thrombocytopenia, so the T cells may come from the graft donor. V gene TRBV12-3 or TRBV12-4 combines with J gene TRBJ2-1, with a possible D match to TRBD2 (6 bases). Sample: PBMCs, mostly from graft donor cells, taken 360 days after TCRalphabeta/CD19-depleted stem cell transplant. The CDR3 DNA follows: TGTGCCAGCAGTCCACCGGGGGTAAAGCACAATGAGCAGTTCTTC. Translated: CASSPPGVKHNEQFF.